The source of this T cell receptor beta chain is a study of shared clonotypes between healthy human individuals. Germline CDR1 SGHRS, CDR2 YFSETQ. This CDR3 contains 18 residues. With V trimmed by 0 bases and J by 0 bases, 6 bases remained unmatched. Clones were sequenced by immunoSEQ multiplex PCR, and TCRdb holds only the in-frame ones, with some missing. The sample includes 1.4 million or so clones, approximately 98.5% of them seen just once. CD45RA-negative memory and CD45RA+ naive subsets were split from the CD4+ cells. General study points: Non-shared clonotypes were found to have lower generation probabilities than the clonotypes that were shared by all four of the sorted-subset donors. Naive subsets, compared against memory subsets, generally had larger estimated richness values.

Comment on this clone: Its antigen is as yet unknown.

This receptor was identified in a man aged 30 to 45 in good health. The rearrangement uses TRBV5-1 and TRBJ2-6; 7 bases align to TRBD2. Input material: naive CD4+ T cells sorted from blood. Subset reported: CD45RA+ positively selected. The CDR3 region has the DNA TGCGCCAGCAGCTTGGTGGCTAGCGGAACCTCTGGGGCCAACGTCCTGACTTTC. This encodes CASSLVASGTSGANVLTF.